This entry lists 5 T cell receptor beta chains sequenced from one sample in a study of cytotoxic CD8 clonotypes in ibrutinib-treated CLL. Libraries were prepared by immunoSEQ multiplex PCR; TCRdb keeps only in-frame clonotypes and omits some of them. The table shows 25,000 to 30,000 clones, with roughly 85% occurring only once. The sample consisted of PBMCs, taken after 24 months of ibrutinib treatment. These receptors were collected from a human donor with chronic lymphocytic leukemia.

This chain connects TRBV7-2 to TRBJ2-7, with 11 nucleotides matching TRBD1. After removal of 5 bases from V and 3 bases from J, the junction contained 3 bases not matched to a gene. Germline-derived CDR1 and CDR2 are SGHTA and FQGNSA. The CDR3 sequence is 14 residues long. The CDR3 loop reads CASSTGTGGYEQYF. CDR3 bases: TGTGCCAGCAGCACCGGGACAGGGGGCTACGAGCAGTACTTC.

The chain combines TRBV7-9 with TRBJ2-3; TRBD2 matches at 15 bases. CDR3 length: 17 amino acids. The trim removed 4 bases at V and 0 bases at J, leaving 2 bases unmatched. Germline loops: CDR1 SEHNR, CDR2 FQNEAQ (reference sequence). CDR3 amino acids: CASSSGLAGGSTDTQYF. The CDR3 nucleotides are TGTGCCAGCAGCTCGGGACTAGCGGGGGGAAGCACAGATACGCAGTATTTT.

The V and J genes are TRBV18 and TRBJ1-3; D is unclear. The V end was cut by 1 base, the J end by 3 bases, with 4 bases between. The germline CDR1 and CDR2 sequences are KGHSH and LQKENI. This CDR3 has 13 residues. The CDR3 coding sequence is TGTGCCAGCTCACCACTTGGTGGAAACACCATATATTTT. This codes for CASSPLGGNTIYF.

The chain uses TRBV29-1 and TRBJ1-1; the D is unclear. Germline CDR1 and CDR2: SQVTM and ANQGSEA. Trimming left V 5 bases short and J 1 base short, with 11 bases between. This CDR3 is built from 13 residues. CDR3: CSVSREANTEAFF. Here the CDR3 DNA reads TGCAGCGTTTCCCGGGAGGCGAACACTGAAGCTTTCTTT.

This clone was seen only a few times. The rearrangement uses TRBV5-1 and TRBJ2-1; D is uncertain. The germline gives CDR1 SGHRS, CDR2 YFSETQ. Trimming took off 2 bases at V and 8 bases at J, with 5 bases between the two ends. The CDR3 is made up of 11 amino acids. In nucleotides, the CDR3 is TGCGCCAGCAGCTTTAGGGATGAGCAGTTCTTC. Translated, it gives CASSFRDEQFF.